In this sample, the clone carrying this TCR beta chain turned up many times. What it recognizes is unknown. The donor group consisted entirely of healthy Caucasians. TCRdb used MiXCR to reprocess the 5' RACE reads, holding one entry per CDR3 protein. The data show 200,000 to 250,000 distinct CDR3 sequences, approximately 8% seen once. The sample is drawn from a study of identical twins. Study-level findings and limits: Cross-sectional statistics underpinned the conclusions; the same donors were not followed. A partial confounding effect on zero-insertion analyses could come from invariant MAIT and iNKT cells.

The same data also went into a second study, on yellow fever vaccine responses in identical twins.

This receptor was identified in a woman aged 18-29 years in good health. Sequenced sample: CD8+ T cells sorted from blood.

DNA of the CDR3: TGTGCCAGCAGCTTAGGAACTGGGCCCTACGAGCAGTACGTC. Its translation is CASSLGTGPYEQYV. The rearrangement uses TRBV7-8 and TRBJ2-7; D gene ambiguous. CDR1 SGHVS and CDR2 FQNEAQ come from the germline V gene. This CDR3 comprises 14 residues. The V gene lost 1 base and the J gene lost 2 bases, with 9 bases spanning the gap.